Below, 5 T cell receptor beta chains from the same sample are listed, as sequenced in a study of shared clonotypes between healthy human individuals. Sequencing was performed with immunoSEQ multiplex PCR; in TCRdb, only in-frame clones are kept and a portion is missing. The sample holds millions of clones, around nine tenths seen once. Sequencing was performed on naive CD4+ T cells sorted from blood. The subset: CD45RA+ positively selected. All receptors derive from a man aged 18 to 30 in good health.

The V gene is TRBV4-1, the J gene TRBJ2-5, with TRBD2 identical over 11 bases. V trimming: 4 bases; J trimming: 5 bases; junction bases outside the gene matches: 9. Germline V gene sequence: CDR1 MGHRA, CDR2 YSYEKL. This CDR3 has 16 amino acids. In nucleotides, the CDR3 is TGCGCCAGCAGCCCTTTCTTAGCGGGAGGGCGGGAGACCCAGTACTTC. Amino acid sequence: CASSPFLAGGRETQYF.

Written as DNA, the CDR3 is TGTGCCTGGACGGACAGGGGATGGGGTAGCACAGATACGCAGTATTTT. Amino acid sequence: CAWTDRGWGSTDTQYF. The rearrangement links TRBV30 to TRBJ2-3, with 9 bases fitting TRBD1. V lost 4 bases to trimming and J lost 0 bases; unmatched junction nucleotides: 8. This CDR3 comprises 16 residues. From germline, CDR1 is GTSNPN and CDR2 SVGIG (reference sequence). Full variable domain (outside the CDR3, taken from reference TRBV30 and TRBJ2-3): SQTIHQWPATLVQPVGSPLSLECTVEGTSNPNLYWYRQAAGRGLQLLFYSVGIGQISSEVPQNLSASRPQDRQFILSSKKLLLSDSGFYLCAWTDRGWGSTDTQYFGPGTRLTVL.

The rearrangement uses TRBV23-1 and TRBJ1-2; 9 positions match TRBD1. TRBV23-1 is an open reading frame whose function is uncertain. The CDR3 has 12 amino acids. With 6 bases clipped from V and 8 bases from J, the junction kept 4 bases outside the gene matches. CDR3 nucleotides: TGCGCCAGCAGCGGGACAGGGAGGGGCTACACCTTC. Its protein is CASSGTGRGYTF.

V and J are TRBV7-2 and TRBJ1-5, with 7 nucleotides matching TRBD1. The CDR3 loop spans 16 amino acids. Germline V gene lookup returns CDR1 SGHTA and CDR2 FQGNSA. V lost 5 bases and J lost 4; bases outside the gene matches: 11. CDR3 loop: CASSPSPAGGNQPQHF. The CDR3 region has the DNA TGTGCCAGCAGCCCCTCCCCGGCAGGGGGAAATCAGCCCCAGCATTTT.

This clone is a singleton in its sample. The chain recombines TRBV27 with TRBJ2-7, with a weak D call TRBD2 (6 bases). CDR3 length equals 15 residues. CDR1 and CDR2 from the germline V gene are MNHEY and SMNVEV (reference sequence). The V and J ends lost 2 bases and 1 base respectively, with 12 bases between them. The CDR3 reads CASSLRSGSSYEQYF. CDR3 coding DNA: TGTGCCAGCAGTTTAAGGAGCGGGTCATCCTACGAGCAGTACTTC.